The clone carrying this T cell receptor beta chain was observed a few times. The antigen is unknown. V was shortened by 8 bases and J by 0 bases, with 11 bases between the two germline ends. The CDR3 has 13 amino acids. Germline CDR1 reads SNHLY; CDR2 reads FYNNEI. This record belongs to a study of cytomegalovirus exposure and HLA in healthy donors. This cohort consisted of healthy bone marrow donors. Findings and caveats of the study: Most TCR beta V segments were productive about 87% or about 30% of the time in an earlier analysis.

Amplification used 60 Vbeta primers and 13 Jbeta primers. TCRdb's copy holds only in-frame clones and misses some; the assay was immunoSEQ multiplex PCR. The sample lists 110,000 to 150,000 clones; approximately 80% were seen once. The rearrangement uses TRBV2 and TRBJ2-7; D ambiguous. Sequenced sample: PBMCs. The TCR was taken from a woman between 40 and 55 years old in good health and CMV-seropositive. In DNA form, the CDR3 reads TGTGCCAGCTCGAGGCAAGCCTCCTACGAGCAGTACTTC. This encodes CASSRQASYEQYF.